This T cell receptor beta chain was captured by sequencing in a study of T cell responses to AZD1222 COVID-19 vaccine. Produced via immunoSEQ multiplex PCR; TCRdb's table is partial and in-frame only. The sample lists 100,000 to 150,000 clones; more than 75% were seen once. J lost 0 bases, V lost 2 bases, and 2 bases had no gene match. The CDR3 length is 15 residues. Germline V lookup: CDR1 LGHNA, CDR2 YSLEER. The sequence was collected from an adult in good health. Specimen: peripheral blood, collected on day 0 of AZD1222 vaccination. This chain joins TRBV4-3 and TRBJ2-7; 9 positions agree with TRBD2. CDR3: CASSQQRGASYEQYF. Here the CDR3 DNA reads TGCGCCAGCAGCCAACAGCGGGGGGCCTCCTACGAGCAGTACTTC.